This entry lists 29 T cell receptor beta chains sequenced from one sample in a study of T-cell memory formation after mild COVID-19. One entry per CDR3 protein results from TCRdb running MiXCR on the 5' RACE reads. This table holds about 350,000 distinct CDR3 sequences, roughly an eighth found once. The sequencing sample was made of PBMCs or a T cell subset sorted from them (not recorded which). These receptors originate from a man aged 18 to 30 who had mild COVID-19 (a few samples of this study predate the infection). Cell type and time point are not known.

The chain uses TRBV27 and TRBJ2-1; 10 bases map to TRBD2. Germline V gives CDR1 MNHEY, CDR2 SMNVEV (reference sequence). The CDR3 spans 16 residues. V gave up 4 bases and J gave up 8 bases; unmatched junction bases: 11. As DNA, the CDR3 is TGTGCCAGCAGTTCTATGCGTACTAGCGGGGTCTATGAGCAGTTCTTC. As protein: CASSSMRTSGVYEQFF.

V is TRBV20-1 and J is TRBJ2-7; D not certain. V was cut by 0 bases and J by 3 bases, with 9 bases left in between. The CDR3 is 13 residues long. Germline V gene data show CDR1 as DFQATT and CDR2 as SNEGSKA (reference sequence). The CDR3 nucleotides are TGCAGTGCTAGAGATCCGTCGGTCTACGAGCAGTACTTC. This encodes CSARDPSVYEQYF.

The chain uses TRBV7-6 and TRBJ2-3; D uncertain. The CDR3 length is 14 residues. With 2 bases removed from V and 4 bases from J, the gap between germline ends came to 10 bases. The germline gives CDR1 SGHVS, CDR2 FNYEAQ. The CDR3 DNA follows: TGTGCCAGCAGCTTATCGCAGAAGGCAGATACGCAGTATTTT. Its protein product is CASSLSQKADTQYF.

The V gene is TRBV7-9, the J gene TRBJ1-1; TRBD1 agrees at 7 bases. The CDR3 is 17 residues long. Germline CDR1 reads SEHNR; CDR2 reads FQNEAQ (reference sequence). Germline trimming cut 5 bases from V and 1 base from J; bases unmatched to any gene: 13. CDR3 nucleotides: TGTGCCAGCAGCGTTCGTCAGGGGGAGCCTGGGAACACTGAAGCTTTCTTT. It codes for CASSVRQGEPGNTEAFF. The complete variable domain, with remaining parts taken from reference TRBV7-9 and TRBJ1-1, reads DTGVSQNPRHKITKRGQNVTFRCDPISEHNRLYWYRQTLGQGPEFLTYFQNEAQLEKSRLLSDRFSAERPKGSFSTLEIQRTEQGDSAMYLCASSVRQGEPGNTEAFFGQGTRLTVV.

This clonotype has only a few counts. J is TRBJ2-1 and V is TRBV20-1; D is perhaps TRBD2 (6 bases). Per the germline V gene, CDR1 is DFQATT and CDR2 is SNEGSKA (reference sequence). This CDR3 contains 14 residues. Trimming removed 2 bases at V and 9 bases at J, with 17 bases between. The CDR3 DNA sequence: TGCAGTGCTAGAAGGGCGGGGTCGGTTGCTGAGCAGTTCTTC. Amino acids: CSARRAGSVAEQFF.

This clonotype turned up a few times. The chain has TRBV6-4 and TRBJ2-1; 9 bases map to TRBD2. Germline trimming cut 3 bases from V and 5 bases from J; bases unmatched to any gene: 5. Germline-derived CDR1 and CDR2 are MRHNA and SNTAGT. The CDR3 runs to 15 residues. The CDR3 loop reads CASSEGLAGNNEQFF. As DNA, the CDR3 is TGTGCCAGCAGTGAAGGCCTAGCGGGGAACAATGAGCAGTTCTTC.

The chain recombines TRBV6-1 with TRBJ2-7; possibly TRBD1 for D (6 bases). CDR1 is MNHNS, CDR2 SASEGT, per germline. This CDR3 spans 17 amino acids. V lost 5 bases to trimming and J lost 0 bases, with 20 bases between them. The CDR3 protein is CASSQTGYAPLSYEQYF. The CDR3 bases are TGTGCCAGCAGTCAAACAGGGTACGCACCTCTCTCCTACGAGCAGTACTTC.

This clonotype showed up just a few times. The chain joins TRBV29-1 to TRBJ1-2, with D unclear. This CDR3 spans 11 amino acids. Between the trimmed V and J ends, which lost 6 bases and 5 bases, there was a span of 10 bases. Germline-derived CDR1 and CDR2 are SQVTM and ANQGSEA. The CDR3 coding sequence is TGCAGCGTCCTCGGACTATATGGCTACACCTTC. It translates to CSVLGLYGYTF.

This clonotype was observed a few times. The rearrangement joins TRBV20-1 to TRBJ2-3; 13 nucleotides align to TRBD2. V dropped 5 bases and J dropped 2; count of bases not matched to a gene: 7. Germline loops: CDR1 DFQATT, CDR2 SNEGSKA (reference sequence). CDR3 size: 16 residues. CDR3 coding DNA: TGCAGTGCTTCCCGGACTAGCGGGGGCCCCACAGATACGCAGTATTTT. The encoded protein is CSASRTSGGPTDTQYF.

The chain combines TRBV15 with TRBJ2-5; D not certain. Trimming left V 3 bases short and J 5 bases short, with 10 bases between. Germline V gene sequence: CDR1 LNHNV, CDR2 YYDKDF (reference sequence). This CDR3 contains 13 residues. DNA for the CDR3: TGTGCCACCAGCAGGTACATTCACGAGACCCAGTACTTC. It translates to CATSRYIHETQYF. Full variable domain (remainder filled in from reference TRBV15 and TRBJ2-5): DAMVIQNPRYQVTQFGKPVTLSCSQTLNHNVMYWYQQKSSQAPKLLFHYYDKDFNNEADTPDNFQSRRPNTSFCFLDIRSPGLGDTAMYLCATSRYIHETQYFGPGTRLLVL.

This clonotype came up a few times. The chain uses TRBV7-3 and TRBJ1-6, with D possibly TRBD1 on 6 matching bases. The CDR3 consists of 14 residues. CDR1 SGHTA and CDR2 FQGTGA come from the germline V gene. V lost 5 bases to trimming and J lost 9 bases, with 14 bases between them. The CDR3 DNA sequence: TGTGCCAGCAGCGGGGGCGGGATGGTTTCACCCCTCCACTTT. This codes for CASSGGGMVSPLHF.

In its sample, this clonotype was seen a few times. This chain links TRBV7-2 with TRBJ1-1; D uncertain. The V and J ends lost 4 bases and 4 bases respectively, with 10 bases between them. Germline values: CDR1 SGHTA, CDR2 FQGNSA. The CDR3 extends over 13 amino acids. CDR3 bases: TGTGCCAGCAGCTCACAAGAAGGCACTGAAGCTTTCTTT. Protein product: CASSSQEGTEAFF.

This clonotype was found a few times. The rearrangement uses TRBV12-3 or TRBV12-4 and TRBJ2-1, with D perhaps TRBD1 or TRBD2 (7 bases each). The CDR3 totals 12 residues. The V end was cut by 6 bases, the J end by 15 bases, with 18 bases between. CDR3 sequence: CASSQGGASAFF. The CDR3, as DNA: TGTGCCAGCAGCCAGGGGGGGGCTAGCGCGTTCTTC.

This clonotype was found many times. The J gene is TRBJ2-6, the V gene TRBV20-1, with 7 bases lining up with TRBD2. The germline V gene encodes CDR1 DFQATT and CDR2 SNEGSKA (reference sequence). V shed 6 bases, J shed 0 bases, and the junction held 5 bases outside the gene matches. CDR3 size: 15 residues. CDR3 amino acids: CSALASSSGANVLTF. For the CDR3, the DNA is TGCAGTGCACTAGCGTCGAGCTCTGGGGCCAACGTCCTGACTTTC.

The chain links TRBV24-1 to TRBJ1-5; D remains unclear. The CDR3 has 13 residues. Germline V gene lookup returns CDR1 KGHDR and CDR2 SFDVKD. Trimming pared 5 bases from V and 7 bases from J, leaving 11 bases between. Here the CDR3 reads CATSGEGPQPQHF. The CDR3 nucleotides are TGTGCCACCAGTGGGGAAGGTCCACAGCCCCAGCATTTT.

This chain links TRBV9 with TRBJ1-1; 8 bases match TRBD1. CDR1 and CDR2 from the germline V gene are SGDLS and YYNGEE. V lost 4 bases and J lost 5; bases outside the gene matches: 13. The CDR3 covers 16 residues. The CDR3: CASSPSLGQGGTEAFF. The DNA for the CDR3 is TGTGCCAGCAGCCCCTCCTTAGGACAGGGAGGGACTGAAGCTTTCTTT.

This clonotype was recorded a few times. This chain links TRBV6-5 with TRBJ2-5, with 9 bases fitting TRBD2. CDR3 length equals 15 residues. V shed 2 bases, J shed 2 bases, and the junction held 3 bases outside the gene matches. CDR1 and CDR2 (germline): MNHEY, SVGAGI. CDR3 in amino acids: CASSYLSGGQETQYF. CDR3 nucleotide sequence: TGTGCCAGCAGTTACCTCAGCGGGGGGCAAGAGACCCAGTACTTC.

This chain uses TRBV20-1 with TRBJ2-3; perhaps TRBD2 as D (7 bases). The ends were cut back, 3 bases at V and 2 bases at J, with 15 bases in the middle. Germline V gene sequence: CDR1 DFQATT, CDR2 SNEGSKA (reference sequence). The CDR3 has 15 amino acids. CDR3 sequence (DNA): TGCAGTGCTAGCGGGGGGCGGGCCTCCACAGATACGCAGTATTTT. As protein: CSASGGRASTDTQYF.

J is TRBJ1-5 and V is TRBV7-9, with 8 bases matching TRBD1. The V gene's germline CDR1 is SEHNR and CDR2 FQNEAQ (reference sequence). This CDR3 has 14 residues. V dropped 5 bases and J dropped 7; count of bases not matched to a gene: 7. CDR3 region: CASSPTGGAQPQHF. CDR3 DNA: TGTGCCAGCAGCCCCACAGGGGGTGCCCAGCCCCAGCATTTT.

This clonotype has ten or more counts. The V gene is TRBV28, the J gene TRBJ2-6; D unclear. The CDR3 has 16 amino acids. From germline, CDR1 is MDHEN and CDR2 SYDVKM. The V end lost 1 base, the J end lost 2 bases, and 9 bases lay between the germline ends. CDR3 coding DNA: TGTGCCAGCAGTTTATTAGGTGTTACTGGGGCCAACGTCCTGACTTTC. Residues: CASSLLGVTGANVLTF.

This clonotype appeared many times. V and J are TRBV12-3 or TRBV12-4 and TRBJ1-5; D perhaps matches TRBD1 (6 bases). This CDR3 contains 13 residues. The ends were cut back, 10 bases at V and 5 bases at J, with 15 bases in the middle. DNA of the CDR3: TGTGCCACCCAGGGGTCTGCGGATCAGCCCCAGCATTTT. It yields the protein CATQGSADQPQHF.

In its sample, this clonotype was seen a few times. CDR3 amino acids: CASSFDSWGRGTEAFF. CDR3 nucleotide sequence: TGTGCCAGCAGTTTCGACAGCTGGGGGCGGGGAACTGAAGCTTTCTTT. The chain employs TRBV12-3 or TRBV12-4 and TRBJ1-1; D might be TRBD1 (6 bases). CDR3 length: 16 amino acids. V lost 3 bases and J 5 bases, leaving 19 bases between the germline ends.

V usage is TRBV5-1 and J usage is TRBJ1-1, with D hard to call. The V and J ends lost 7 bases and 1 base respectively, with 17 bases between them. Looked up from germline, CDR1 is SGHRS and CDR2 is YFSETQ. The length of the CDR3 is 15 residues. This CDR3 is CASSGSGQKNTEAFF. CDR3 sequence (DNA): TGCGCCAGCTCGGGAAGTGGGCAGAAGAACACTGAAGCTTTCTTT. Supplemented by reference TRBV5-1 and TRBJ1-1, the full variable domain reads KAGVTQTPRYLIKTRGQQVTLSCSPISGHRSVSWYQQTPGQGLQFLFEYFSETQRNKGNFPGRFSGRQFSNSRSEMNVSTLELGDSALYLCASSGSGQKNTEAFFGQGTRLTVV.

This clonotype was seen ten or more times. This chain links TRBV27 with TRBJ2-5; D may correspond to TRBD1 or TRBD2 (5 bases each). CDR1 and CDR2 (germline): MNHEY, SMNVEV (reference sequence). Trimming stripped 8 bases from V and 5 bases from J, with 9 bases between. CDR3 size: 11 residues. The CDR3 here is CASFRGETQYF. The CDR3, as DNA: TGTGCCAGCTTCCGGGGCGAGACCCAGTACTTC.

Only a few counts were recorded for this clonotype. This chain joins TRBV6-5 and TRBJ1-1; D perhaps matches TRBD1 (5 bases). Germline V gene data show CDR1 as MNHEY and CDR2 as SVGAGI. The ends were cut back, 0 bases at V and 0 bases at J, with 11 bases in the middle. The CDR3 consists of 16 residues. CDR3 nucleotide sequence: TGTGCCAGCAGTTACTCGAGTGGACACATGAACACTGAAGCTTTCTTT. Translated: CASSYSSGHMNTEAFF.

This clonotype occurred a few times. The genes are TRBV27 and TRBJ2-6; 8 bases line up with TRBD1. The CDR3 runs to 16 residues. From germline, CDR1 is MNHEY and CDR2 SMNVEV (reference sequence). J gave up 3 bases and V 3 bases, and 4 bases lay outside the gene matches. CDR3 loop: CASSFQGAYGANVLTF. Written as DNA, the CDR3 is TGTGCCAGCAGTTTCCAGGGGGCATATGGGGCCAACGTCCTGACTTTC.

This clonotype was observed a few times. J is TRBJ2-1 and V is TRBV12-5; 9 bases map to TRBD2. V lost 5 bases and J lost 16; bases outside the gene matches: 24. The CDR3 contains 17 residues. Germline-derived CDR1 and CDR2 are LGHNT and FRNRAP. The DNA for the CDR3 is TGTGCTAGTGGTGCAAACAGGGTAGGGTTAGTAGCGGGGGATCTTTTCTTC. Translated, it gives CASGANRVGLVAGDLFF.

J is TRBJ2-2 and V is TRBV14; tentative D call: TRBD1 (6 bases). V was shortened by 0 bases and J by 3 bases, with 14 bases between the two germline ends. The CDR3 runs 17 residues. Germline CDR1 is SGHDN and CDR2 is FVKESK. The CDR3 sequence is CASSQDFRGAHTGELFF. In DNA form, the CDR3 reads TGTGCCAGCAGCCAAGATTTCAGGGGCGCGCACACCGGGGAGCTGTTTTTT.

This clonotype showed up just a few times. The CDR3 spells CASSPHQQGNGELFF. The CDR3 bases are TGTGCCAGCAGCCCTCACCAACAGGGGAACGGGGAGCTGTTTTTT. The rearrangement uses TRBV9 and TRBJ2-2; 7 nucleotides agree with TRBD1. Germline lookup yields CDR1 SGDLS and CDR2 YYNGEE. J was trimmed by 7 bases and V by 4 bases; bases with no gene match: 10. This CDR3 region has 15 residues.